The 22 T cell receptor beta chains reported below all come from one sample, sequenced in a study of blood T cell repertoires in COVID-19. The table came from immunoSEQ multiplex PCR; TCRdb's copy has only in-frame clones and leaves some out. This sample has around 100,000 clones, with over 70% found just once. What was sequenced was peripheral blood. Receptor source: a man aged 50 or older with acute or convalescent COVID-19.

The CDR3 nucleotides read TGTGCCAGCAGTGAAGGGTTTGGGGAGGGTGAACTCTATGGCTACACCTTC. This encodes CASSEGFGEGELYGYTF. The rearrangement uses TRBV6-1 and TRBJ1-2; D remains ambiguous. The CDR3 is 17 amino acids. Germline V gene lookup returns CDR1 MNHNS and CDR2 SASEGT. Trimming stripped 1 base from V and 4 bases from J, with 19 bases between.

This sequence joins TRBV12-5 and TRBJ2-7, with 7 bases identical to TRBD1. The CDR3 is 13 amino acids. V dropped 5 bases and J dropped 4; count of bases not matched to a gene: 5. Germline V gene data show CDR1 as LGHNT and CDR2 as FRNRAP. CDR3 protein: CASGPGQFYEQYV. The CDR3 DNA reads as TGTGCTAGTGGTCCGGGACAGTTTTACGAGCAGTACGTC.

This clone was detected only once. The gene calls are TRBV6-1 and TRBJ2-3, with D tentatively TRBD1 (5 bases). Germline V lookup: CDR1 MNHNS, CDR2 SASEGT. V was trimmed by 1 base and J by 4 bases, leaving 9 bases between them. This CDR3 spans 14 amino acids. The CDR3 region has the DNA TGTGCCAGCAGTGAAGGTCTGGGGCCAGATACGCAGTATTTT. Translation gives CASSEGLGPDTQYF.

The rearrangement uses TRBV19 and TRBJ1-1; D call uncertain. Trimming removed 4 bases from V and 2 bases from J, with 14 bases in between. There are 15 residues in the CDR3. In germline, CDR1 is LNHDA, CDR2 SQIVND (reference sequence). The chain's CDR3 is CASSNLQTDNTEAFF. The CDR3 bases are TGTGCCAGTAGTAACCTACAGACGGATAACACTGAAGCTTTCTTT.

The V call is TRBV27, the J call TRBJ1-5; D is unclear. CDR1 and CDR2 from the germline V gene are MNHEY and SMNVEV (reference sequence). The CDR3 covers 13 residues. V was clipped by 6 bases and J by 2 bases, with 8 bases between them. The CDR3 sequence: CASRSFRNQPQHF. DNA of the CDR3: TGTGCCAGCAGGTCTTTTCGCAATCAGCCCCAGCATTTT.

This clone was observed once. V and J are TRBV10-1 and TRBJ2-5; tentatively, D is TRBD1 (6 bases). The CDR3 length is 13 residues. Germline CDR1 and CDR2: WNHNN and SYGVQD (reference sequence). The V and J ends lost 8 bases and 5 bases respectively, with 15 bases between them. In DNA form, the CDR3 reads TGCGCCAGCCGTAGGGGGTTCGGGGAGACCCAGTACTTC. Translated: CASRRGFGETQYF.

The table lists this clone with a few counts. The chain links TRBV15 to TRBJ2-7; TRBD2 is a possible D gene (6 bases). CDR1 and CDR2 (germline): LNHNV, YYDKDF (reference sequence). The CDR3 is 15 residues long. V lost 0 bases and J 2 bases, leaving 11 bases between the germline ends. This CDR3 is CATSRDGGFAYEQYF. The CDR3 DNA reads as TGTGCCACCAGCAGAGACGGGGGTTTCGCCTACGAGCAGTACTTC.

The V and J genes are TRBV19 and TRBJ1-1; 9 bases are shared with TRBD1. CDR1 LNHDA and CDR2 SQIVND come from the germline V gene (reference sequence). V was clipped by 9 bases and J by 4 bases; unmatched bases: 9. This CDR3 has 14 amino acids. The CDR3 spells CASRSGTGTTEAFF. The CDR3 nucleotides read TGTGCCAGCCGGTCCGGGACAGGGACCACTGAAGCTTTCTTT.

The chain couples TRBV5-5 to TRBJ2-3, with D perhaps matching TRBD1 (5 bases). In germline, CDR1 is SGHKS, CDR2 YYEKEE (reference sequence). The CDR3 contains 13 residues. Trimming took 7 bases from V and 4 from J, leaving 13 bases between them. The CDR3 region has the DNA TGTGCCAGCCAGGGTCCTAGGGCAGATACGCAGTATTTT. Translated: CASQGPRADTQYF.

A few counts support this clone. Written as DNA, the CDR3 is TGTGCCTGGAGTGTCCGGGACAGGGGGCTTTCTGGAAACACCATATATTTT. Its protein product is CAWSVRDRGLSGNTIYF. V is TRBV30 and J is TRBJ1-3; 12 bases agree with TRBD1. This CDR3 is 17 amino acids long. V was clipped by 0 bases and J by 1 base; unmatched bases: 4. Germline-derived CDR1 and CDR2 are GTSNPN and SVGIG (reference sequence).

The gene calls are TRBV3-1 (or the pseudogene TRBV3-2) and TRBJ1-3; TRBD1 aligns across 7 bases. V was pared by 1 base and J by 6 bases, with 3 bases of the junction left unmatched. Germline V lookup: CDR1 LGHDT, CDR2 YNNKEL (reference sequence). CDR3 length: 14 residues. The CDR3, as DNA: TGTGCCAGCAGCCAAGGACAGGGCGTAAACACCATATATTTT. Translation gives CASSQGQGVNTIYF.

This sequence joins TRBV6-5 and TRBJ1-2, with 8 bases identical to TRBD1. V lost 8 bases to trimming and J lost 4 bases; unmatched junction nucleotides: 6. This CDR3 contains 13 residues. Germline V gene data show CDR1 as MNHEY and CDR2 as SVGAGI. The CDR3: CASVSGQAYGYTF. CDR3 in DNA: TGTGCCAGCGTTTCGGGACAGGCCTATGGCTACACCTTC.

The chain has TRBV28 and TRBJ1-3; the match to TRBD1 covers 8 bases. The CDR3 is 17 amino acids. Germline V gene sequence: CDR1 MDHEN, CDR2 SYDVKM. J was trimmed by 3 bases and V by 5 bases; bases with no gene match: 12. The chain's CDR3 is CASSRLLRGRFGNTIYF. CDR3 DNA: TGTGCCAGCAGTCGACTGCTCAGGGGGCGCTTTGGAAACACCATATATTTT.

This sequence joins TRBV11-3 and TRBJ2-3; the D gene is possibly TRBD2 (5 bases). The V end was cut by 3 bases, the J end by 3 bases, with 7 bases between. CDR3 length equals 13 residues. Germline V lookup: CDR1 SGHNT, CDR2 YENEEA. The CDR3 protein is CASSFGETDTQYF. The CDR3, as DNA: TGTGCCAGCAGCTTCGGGGAGACAGATACGCAGTATTTT.

This clone was picked up one time. This sequence joins TRBV28 and TRBJ2-7; 8 bases fit TRBD2. J was trimmed by 3 bases and V by 5 bases; bases with no gene match: 6. The CDR3 loop spans 14 amino acids. Germline V gives CDR1 MDHEN, CDR2 SYDVKM. This CDR3 is CASSPHGTSYEQYF. The CDR3 bases are TGTGCCAGCAGTCCCCACGGGACTAGCTACGAGCAGTACTTC.

The chain carries TRBV11-1 and TRBJ1-6, with 7 nucleotides matching TRBD1. The CDR3 is 15 residues long. Trimming cost V 0 bases and J 11 bases; bases outside gene matches: 7. CDR1 SGHAT and CDR2 FQDESV come from the germline V gene (reference sequence). This chain's CDR3 is CASSLADRYPAPLHF. CDR3 nucleotides: TGTGCCAGCAGCTTAGCGGACAGGTACCCGGCACCCCTCCACTTT.

The chain is built from TRBV24-1 and TRBJ1-5, with a tentative D call TRBD1 (6 bases). This CDR3 comprises 15 residues. Germline V gene sequence: CDR1 KGHDR, CDR2 SFDVKD. Deletions cut 8 bases from V and 6 bases from J, with 19 bases between. CDR3 in DNA: TGTGCCACCACCGCCGGACCTTTCAGGGGTCAGCCCCAGCATTTT. Its translation: CATTAGPFRGQPQHF.

This clone appeared a few times. The chain recombines TRBV4-1 with TRBJ2-5; D possibly corresponds to TRBD2 (6 bases). The V end lost 1 base, the J end lost 1 base, and 13 bases lay between the germline ends. The CDR3 extends over 16 amino acids. Germline loops: CDR1 MGHRA, CDR2 YSYEKL. For the CDR3, the DNA is TGCGCCAGCAGCCAAGGGTTCGCGACTAGCCAAGAGACCCAGTACTTC. Protein sequence: CASSQGFATSQETQYF.

This chain uses TRBV2 with TRBJ2-2, with 7 bases fitting TRBD1. CDR3 length: 15 residues. J gave up 5 bases and V 2 bases, and 5 bases lay outside the gene matches. Germline V gene data show CDR1 as SNHLY and CDR2 as FYNNEI. CDR3 loop: CASSEWTGQTGELFF. The DNA for the CDR3 is TGTGCCAGCAGTGAATGGACAGGACAAACCGGGGAGCTGTTTTTT.

The J gene is TRBJ1-1, the V gene TRBV3-1 (or the pseudogene TRBV3-2); D gene unclear. CDR3 length equals 14 residues. Germline V gene lookup returns CDR1 LGHDT and CDR2 YNNKEL (reference sequence). Trimming removed 4 bases from V and 5 bases from J, with 14 bases in between. The CDR3, as DNA: TGTGCCAGCAGCCCCGGCCGATTACTAACTGAAGCTTTCTTT. It is translated as CASSPGRLLTEAFF.

The chain employs TRBV5-1 and TRBJ1-5; TRBD1 is a possible D gene (6 bases). Germline-derived CDR1 and CDR2 are SGHRS and YFSETQ. The V gene lost 3 bases and the J gene lost 6 bases, with 10 bases spanning the gap. The CDR3 runs to 13 residues. The CDR3 nucleotides read TGCGCCAGCAGCTCAGGGGAGGGTCAGCCCCAGCATTTT. It codes for CASSSGEGQPQHF.

The chain links TRBV24-1 to TRBJ2-1; the D is unclear. This CDR3 is 12 amino acids long. V was shortened by 6 bases and J by 7 bases, with 9 bases between the two germline ends. Germline V gives CDR1 KGHDR, CDR2 SFDVKD. CDR3 DNA sequence: TGTGCCACCAGTTATGGTACTAATGAGCAGTTCTTC. Protein sequence: CATSYGTNEQFF.